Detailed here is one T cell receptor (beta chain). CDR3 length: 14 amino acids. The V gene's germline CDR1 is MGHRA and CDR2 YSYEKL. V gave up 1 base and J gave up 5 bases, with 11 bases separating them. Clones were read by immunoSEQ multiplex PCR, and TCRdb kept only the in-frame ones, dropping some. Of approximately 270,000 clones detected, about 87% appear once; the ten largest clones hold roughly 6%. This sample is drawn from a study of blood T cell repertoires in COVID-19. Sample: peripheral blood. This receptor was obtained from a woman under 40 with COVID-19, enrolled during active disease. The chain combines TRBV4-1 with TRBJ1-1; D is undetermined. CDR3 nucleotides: TGCGCCAGCAGCCAAGTCGTGAGGGATACTGAAGCTTTCTTT. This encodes CASSQVVRDTEAFF.